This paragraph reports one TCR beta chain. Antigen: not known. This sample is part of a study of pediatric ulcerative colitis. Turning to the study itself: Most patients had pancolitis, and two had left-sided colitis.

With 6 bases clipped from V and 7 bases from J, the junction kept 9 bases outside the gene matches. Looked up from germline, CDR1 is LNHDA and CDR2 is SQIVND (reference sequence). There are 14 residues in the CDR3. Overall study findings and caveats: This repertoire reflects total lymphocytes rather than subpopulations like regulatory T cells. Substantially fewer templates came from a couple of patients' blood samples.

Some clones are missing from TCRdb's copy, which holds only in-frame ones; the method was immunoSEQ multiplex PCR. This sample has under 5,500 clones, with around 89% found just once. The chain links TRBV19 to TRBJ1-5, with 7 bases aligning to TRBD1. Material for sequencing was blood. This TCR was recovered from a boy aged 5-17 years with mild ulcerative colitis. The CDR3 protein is CASSPQGDYQPQHF. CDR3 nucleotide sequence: TGTGCCAGTAGCCCCCAGGGGGATTACCAGCCCCAGCATTTT.